These T cell receptor beta chains were read from a single sample in a study of OX40 agonist ivuxolimab in advanced cancers. Assay: immunoSEQ multiplex PCR; the TCRdb copy retains only in-frame clones and omits some. The data contain 58,000 or so clones, 75% to 90% of them singletons. This specimen consisted of CD4+ or CD8+ T cells sorted from blood, obtained in a trial of the OX40 agonist ivuxolimab. These receptor sequences come from an adult with an advanced solid tumor such as melanoma, head and neck, liver or kidney cancer. Both conserved end residues are part of each CDR3. A D gene is named only where the DNA matches it firmly. A row's size may be missing; if present it is once, few, many or a size class.

V,D,J,size,DNA,CDR3
TRBV7-2,NA,TRBJ1-1,NA,TGTGCCAGCAGCGACCTTATGATTGAAGCTTTCTTT,CASSDLMIEAFF
TRBV12-5,NA,TRBJ2-3,few,TGTGCTAGTGGTCTCCAGGATGGAGATACGCAGTATTTT,CASGLQDGDTQYF
TRBV28,NA,TRBJ1-4,NA,TGTGCCAGCAGAACCGGGGTGGGCTATGAAAAACTGTTTTTT,CASRTGVGYEKLFF
TRBV28,NA,TRBJ1-3,once,TGTGCCAGCATTTCGGGACAAGGAGTCTCTGGAAACACCATATATTTT,CASISGQGVSGNTIYF
TRBV7-3,TRBD2,TRBJ2-3,once,TGTGCCAGCAGCGCGACTAGCGGGAGCACAGATACGCAGTATTTT,CASSATSGSTDTQYF
TRBV30,NA,TRBJ1-2,NA,TGTGCCTGGAGTGTACCTCCTAATAACTATGGCTACACCTTC,CAWSVPPNNYGYTF
TRBV28,NA,TRBJ1-1,NA,TGTGCCAGCAGCATCACAGGGATAGGGGCTGAAGCTTTCTTT,CASSITGIGAEAFF
TRBV5-4,NA,TRBJ2-5,NA,TGTGCCAGCAGCTTGGCGGGCAGGGAGGAGACCCAGTACTTC,CASSLAGREETQYF
TRBV6-6,TRBD2,TRBJ2-1,NA,TGTGCCAGCAGTTCCTCGACTAGCGGGGGAGAACAGTTCTTC,CASSSSTSGGEQFF
TRBV15,TRBD2,TRBJ2-1,NA,TGTGCCACCAGCAGAGATGCTAGCGGGAGGTACAATGAGCAGTTCTTC,CATSRDASGRYNEQFF
TRBV27,TRBD1,TRBJ2-7,once,TGTGCCAGCAGTTCCCGGGACAGGGTCGGGAACGAGCAGTACTTC,CASSSRDRVGNEQYF
TRBV6-1,NA,TRBJ2-1,NA,TGTGCCAGCAGTGAAGCGATGGTCTACTACAATGAGCAGTTCTTC,CASSEAMVYYNEQFF
TRBV2,NA,TRBJ1-2,NA,TGTGCCAGCAGTCCACGGGAAAACTATGGCTACACCTTC,CASSPRENYGYTF
TRBV28,TRBD2,TRBJ2-1,NA,TGTGCCAGCGGGACTAGCGGGATCAATGAGCAGTTCTTC,CASGTSGINEQFF
TRBV4-2,TRBD1,TRBJ1-4,NA,TGTGCCAGCAGCCAAGATAGTACAGGGGAGGAAAAACTGTTTTTT,CASSQDSTGEEKLFF
TRBV5-6,NA,TRBJ1-2,NA,TGTGCCAGCAGCTTGGTTTCGGGGGGTATGGGCTACACCTTC,CASSLVSGGMGYTF
TRBV30,TRBD1,TRBJ2-7,NA,TGTGCCTGGAGTGTACGGGGGACAGGGATCGAGCAGTACTTC,CAWSVRGTGIEQYF
TRBV2,TRBD2,TRBJ2-7,NA,TGTGCCAACAAAAAGACTAGCGAAACCTACGAGCAGTACTTC,CANKKTSETYEQYF
TRBV18,NA,TRBJ2-1,NA,TGTGCCAGCTCACCTATTAGCCAGAACAATGAGCAGTTCTTC,CASSPISQNNEQFF
TRBV6-1,NA,TRBJ1-1,NA,TGTGCCAGCAGTGAACAGGGACGAGGGAACACTGAAGCTTTCTTT,CASSEQGRGNTEAFF
TRBV30,NA,TRBJ2-7,once,TGTGCCTGGAGTGCCGGGAGTTACTACGAGCAGTACTTC,CAWSAGSYYEQYF
TRBV6-5,TRBD1,TRBJ2-2,NA,TGTGCCAGCACTCGAGGGGACAGGGTCCACGGGGAGCTGTTTTTT,CASTRGDRVHGELFF
TRBV19,NA,TRBJ1-1,few,TGTGCCAGTAGGCGAAGTTACACTGAAGCTTTCTTT,CASRRSYTEAFF
TRBV5-1,TRBD1,TRBJ1-3,NA,TGCGCCAGCAGGCCTACAGGGGGTAGAAACACCATATATTTT,CASRPTGGRNTIYF
TRBV7-2,NA,TRBJ2-2,NA,TGTGCCAGCAGCTTGTGGTCTGGGGGAGTCGGGGAGCTGTTTTTT,CASSLWSGGVGELFF
TRBV9,NA,TRBJ2-1,NA,TGTGCCAGCAGCGTAGCCCCCAGCTCCTATACCTACAATGAGCAGTTCTTC,CASSVAPSSYTYNEQFF
TRBV28,NA,TRBJ1-6,NA,TGTGCCAGACCGATGTTACAGGCCCCGCTGTTAACCCTCCACTTT,CARPMLQAPLLTLHF
TRBV2,NA,TRBJ2-6,NA,TGTGCCAGCACCCGGTCGGGGGCTGGGGCCAACGTCCTGACTTTC,CASTRSGAGANVLTF
TRBV11-1,TRBD2,TRBJ2-3,NA,TGTGCCAGCAGCTCTAGCGGGGGGGCCCGAGATACGCAGTATTTT,CASSSSGGARDTQYF
TRBV19,NA,TRBJ1-6,NA,TGTGCCAGTAGTATAGGTGGTGATAGCGGACATTCACCCCTCCACTTT,CASSIGGDSGHSPLHF
TRBV5-6,NA,TRBJ1-2,NA,TGTGCCAGCAGCTTGCCGATTACCGGGGGCTACACCTTC,CASSLPITGGYTF
TRBV4-2,TRBD1,TRBJ1-1,NA,TGTGCCAGCAGCCACTTTCGGGACAGGACCCTGAACACTGAAGCTTTCTTT,CASSHFRDRTLNTEAFF
TRBV6-5,TRBD1,TRBJ2-3,NA,TGTGCCAGCAGTTTCAGGGGGGATACGCAGTATTTT,CASSFRGDTQYF
TRBV15,NA,TRBJ2-7,NA,TGTGCCACCTCGCAAGGAGGACAACCCTACGAGCAGTACTTC,CATSQGGQPYEQYF
TRBV19,NA,TRBJ2-2,NA,TGTGCCAGTAGTATAAACCCCAACGCGAACACCGGGGAGCTGTTTTTT,CASSINPNANTGELFF
TRBV6-1,NA,TRBJ2-3,NA,TGTGCCAGCAGCGTAAACCCAGATACGCAGTATTTT,CASSVNPDTQYF
TRBV11-1,NA,TRBJ2-7,NA,TGTGCCAGCAGCCCAGGGGTGGGAGTCTACGAGCAGTACTTC,CASSPGVGVYEQYF
TRBV27,NA,TRBJ2-1,NA,TGTGCCAGCAGTCCAACACCAGGGGCTTCGGGTGAGCAGTTCTTC,CASSPTPGASGEQFF
TRBV6-1,NA,TRBJ1-1,NA,TGTGCCAGCAGTTCACAGGAGAACACTGAAGCTTTCTTT,CASSSQENTEAFF
TRBV5-1,NA,TRBJ2-7,once,TGCGCCAGCAGCTTTGCCAGGGCCTACGAGCAGTACTTC,CASSFARAYEQYF
TRBV7-9,NA,TRBJ2-5,once,TGTGCCAGCAGCACTGGACAGATGTACCAAGAGACCCAGTACTTC,CASSTGQMYQETQYF
TRBV19,NA,TRBJ2-2,NA,TGTGCCAGTAGTGCCCCCCAGGGGGGGGGTAACACCGGGGAGCTGTTTTTT,CASSAPQGGGNTGELFF
TRBV2,NA,TRBJ2-3,NA,TGTGCCAGCAGTGTCCGGCGATCTAGCACAGATACGCAGTATTTT,CASSVRRSSTDTQYF
TRBV7-6,NA,TRBJ2-3,NA,TGTGCCAGCAGCTTAGTTATTGGGGGCGGTACAGATACGCAGTATTTT,CASSLVIGGGTDTQYF
TRBV6-5,TRBD1,TRBJ1-3,NA,TGTGCCAGCAGTTACTCGAAGGACAGGGTTGGAAACACCATATATTTT,CASSYSKDRVGNTIYF
TRBV5-4,NA,TRBJ2-1,NA,TGTGCCAGCAGCTTAACAGGGTCAGGTTACAATGAGCAGTTCTTC,CASSLTGSGYNEQFF
TRBV28,NA,TRBJ2-5,once,TGTGCCAGCGGGCGGGGCCAAGAGACCCAGTACTTC,CASGRGQETQYF
TRBV10-3,TRBD1,TRBJ2-7,NA,TGTGCCATTAGACCGACAGGGGAGCACTACGAGCAGTACTTC,CAIRPTGEHYEQYF
TRBV4-1,TRBD2,TRBJ2-7,NA,TGCGCCAGCAGCCAGATCAGCGGGAGGGGGAGCTCCTACGAGCAGTACTTC,CASSQISGRGSSYEQYF
TRBV6-5,NA,TRBJ1-6,once,TGTGCCAGCAGTCAGTCAGGGCGGGATTCACCCCTCCACTTT,CASSQSGRDSPLHF
TRBV14,NA,TRBJ2-2,NA,TGTGCCAGCAGCCAACGGCCGGCCTACATAGGTTTTGGGGAGCTGTTTTTT,CASSQRPAYIGFGELFF